This T cell receptor beta chain emerged from a study of blood T cell repertoires in COVID-19. Some clones are missing from TCRdb's copy, which holds only in-frame ones; the method was immunoSEQ multiplex PCR. Of some 140,000 clones listed, approximately 77% are singletons. CDR1 is LGHDT, CDR2 YNNKEL, per germline (reference sequence). This CDR3 spans 13 amino acids. V gave up 1 base and J gave up 6 bases, with 9 bases separating them. The V call is TRBV3-1 (or the pseudogene TRBV3-2), the J call TRBJ2-5, with D possibly matching TRBD2 (5 bases). The clonotype originates from an elderly man with acute or convalescent COVID-19. Sample: peripheral blood. The CDR3 reads CASSQGRSQTQYF. CDR3 in DNA: TGTGCCAGCAGCCAAGGGAGGAGCCAGACCCAGTACTTC.